This is a list of T cell receptor beta chains from one sample in a study of cytomegalovirus exposure and HLA in healthy donors. The repertoire was sequenced with immunoSEQ multiplex PCR; TCRdb's copy has only in-frame clones and lacks some. The sample carries roughly 250,000 clones, under 80% recorded once. Specimen: PBMCs. Receptors were obtained from a female donor in good health and CMV-seronegative. CDR3s include the opening cysteine and the closing phenylalanine or tryptophan. Each record gives: J gene, V gene, clone size, D gene, CDR3 protein, CDR3 DNA. The D gene is left open where the match is weak. Not all rows give a size; the values are once, few, many and, for expanded clones, a class.

TRBJ2-3 TRBV7-2 - - CASSFSIGDTQYF TGTGCCAGCAGCTTTTCTATCGGAGATACGCAGTATTTT
TRBJ1-1 TRBV7-8 - - CASAYLPRAEAFF TGTGCCAGCGCCTATTTGCCGCGCGCTGAAGCTTTCTTT
TRBJ1-5 TRBV7-2 - TRBD1 CASSLKTGWDQPQHF TGTGCCAGCAGCTTAAAGACAGGGTGGGATCAGCCCCAGCATTTT
TRBJ2-2 TRBV7-9 - TRBD1 CASSFGQGAFELFF TGTGCCAGCAGCTTTGGACAGGGGGCGTTTGAGCTGTTTTTT
TRBJ1-1 TRBV29-1 - - CSVLEIVNTEAFF TGCAGCGTTTTGGAGATAGTGAACACTGAAGCTTTCTTT
TRBJ1-1 TRBV7-7 - - CASSLERGTEAFF TGTGCCAGCAGCCTAGAGCGGGGGACTGAAGCTTTCTTT
TRBJ2-7 TRBV7-8 few TRBD1 CASSQTTGSGEQYF TGTGCCAGCAGTCAAACGACAGGGTCGGGCGAGCAGTACTTC
TRBJ1-5 TRBV27 - - CAISGGYSNQPQHF TGTGCCATCTCGGGGGGGTATAGCAATCAGCCCCAGCATTTT
TRBJ2-6 TRBV19 - - CASNTDGGSGANVLTF TGTGCCAGTAATACCGACGGGGGCTCTGGGGCCAACGTCCTGACTTTC
TRBJ2-3 TRBV18 - TRBD2 CASSPLLAGSTDTQYF TGTGCCAGCTCACCATTACTAGCGGGAAGCACAGATACGCAGTATTTT
TRBJ2-2 TRBV5-6 once - CASSFTSYRGELFF TGTGCCAGCAGCTTCACGAGCTATCGCGGGGAGCTGTTTTTT
TRBJ1-1 TRBV2 few TRBD1 CASSGTGPEAFF TGTGCCAGCAGTGGGACAGGCCCTGAAGCTTTCTTT
TRBJ1-6 TRBV4-1 - TRBD1 CASSQEGQGVDSPLHF TGCGCCAGCAGCCAAGAGGGCCAGGGGGTGGATTCACCCCTCCACTTT
TRBJ1-2 TRBV6-1 - - CATIETAHYGYTF TGTGCCACAATTGAGACAGCCCACTATGGCTACACCTTC